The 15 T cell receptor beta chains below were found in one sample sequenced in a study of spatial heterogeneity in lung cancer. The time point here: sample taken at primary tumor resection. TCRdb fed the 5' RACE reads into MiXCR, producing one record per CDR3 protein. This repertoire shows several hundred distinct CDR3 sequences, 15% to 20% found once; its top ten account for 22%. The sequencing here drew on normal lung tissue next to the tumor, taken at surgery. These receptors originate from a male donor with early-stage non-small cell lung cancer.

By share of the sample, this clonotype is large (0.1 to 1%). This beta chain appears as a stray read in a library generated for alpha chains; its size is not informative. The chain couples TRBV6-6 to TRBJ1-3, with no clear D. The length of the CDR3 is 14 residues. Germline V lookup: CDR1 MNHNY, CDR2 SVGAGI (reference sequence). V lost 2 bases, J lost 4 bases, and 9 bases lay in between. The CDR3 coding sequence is TGTGCCAGCAGTTACGAGGACTGGGGAAACACCATATATTTT. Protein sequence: CASSYEDWGNTIYF.

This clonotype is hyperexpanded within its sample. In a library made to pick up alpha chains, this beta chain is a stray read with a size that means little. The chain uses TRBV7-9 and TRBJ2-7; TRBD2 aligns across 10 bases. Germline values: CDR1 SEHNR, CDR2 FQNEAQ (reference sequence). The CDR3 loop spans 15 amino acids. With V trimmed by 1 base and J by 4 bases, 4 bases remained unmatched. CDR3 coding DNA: TGTGCCAGCAGCTTAGTGAGCGGGAGGGTTTACGAGCAGTACTTC. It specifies CASSLVSGRVYEQYF.

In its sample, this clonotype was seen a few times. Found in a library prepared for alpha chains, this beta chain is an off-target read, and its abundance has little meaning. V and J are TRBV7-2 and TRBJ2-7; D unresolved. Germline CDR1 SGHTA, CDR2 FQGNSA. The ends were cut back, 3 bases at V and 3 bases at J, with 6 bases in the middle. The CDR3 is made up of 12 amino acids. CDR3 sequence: CASSLVRYEQYF. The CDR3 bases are TGTGCCAGCAGCTTGGTACGCTACGAGCAGTACTTC.

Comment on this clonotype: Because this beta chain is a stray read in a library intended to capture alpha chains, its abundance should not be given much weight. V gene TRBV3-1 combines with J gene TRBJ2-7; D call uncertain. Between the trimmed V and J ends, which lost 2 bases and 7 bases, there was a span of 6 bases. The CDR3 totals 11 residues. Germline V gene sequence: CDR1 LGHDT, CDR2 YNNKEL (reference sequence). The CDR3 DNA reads TGTGCCAGCAGCCAAAGAAGGGAGCAGTACTTC. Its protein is CASSQRREQYF.

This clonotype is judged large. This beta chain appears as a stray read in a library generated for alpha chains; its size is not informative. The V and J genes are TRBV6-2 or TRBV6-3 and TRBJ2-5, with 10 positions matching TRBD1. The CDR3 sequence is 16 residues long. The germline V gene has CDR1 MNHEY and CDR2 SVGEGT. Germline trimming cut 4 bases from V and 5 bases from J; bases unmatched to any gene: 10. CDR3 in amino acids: CASSSPPGQGLETQYF. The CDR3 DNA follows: TGTGCCAGCAGTTCTCCCCCGGGACAGGGGCTGGAGACCCAGTACTTC.

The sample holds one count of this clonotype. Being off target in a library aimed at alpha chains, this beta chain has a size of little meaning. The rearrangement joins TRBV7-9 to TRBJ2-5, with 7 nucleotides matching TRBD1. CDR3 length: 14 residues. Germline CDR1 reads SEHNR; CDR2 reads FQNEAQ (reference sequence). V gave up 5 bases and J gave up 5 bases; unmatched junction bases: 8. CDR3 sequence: CASSTRQGHETQYF. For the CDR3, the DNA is TGTGCCAGCAGCACGCGACAGGGTCATGAGACCCAGTACTTC. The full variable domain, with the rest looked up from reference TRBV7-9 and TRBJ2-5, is DTGVSQNPRHKITKRGQNVTFRCDPISEHNRLYWYRQTLGQGPEFLTYFQNEAQLEKSRLLSDRFSAERPKGSFSTLEIQRTEQGDSAMYLCASSTRQGHETQYFGPGTRLLVL.

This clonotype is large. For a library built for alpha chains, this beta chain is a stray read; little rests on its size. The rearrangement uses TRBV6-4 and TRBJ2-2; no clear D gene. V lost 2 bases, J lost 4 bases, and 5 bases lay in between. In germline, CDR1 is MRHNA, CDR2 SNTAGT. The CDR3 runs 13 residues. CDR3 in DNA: TGTGCCAGCAGTGACAGGGTCACCGGGGAGCTGTTTTTT. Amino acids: CASSDRVTGELFF.

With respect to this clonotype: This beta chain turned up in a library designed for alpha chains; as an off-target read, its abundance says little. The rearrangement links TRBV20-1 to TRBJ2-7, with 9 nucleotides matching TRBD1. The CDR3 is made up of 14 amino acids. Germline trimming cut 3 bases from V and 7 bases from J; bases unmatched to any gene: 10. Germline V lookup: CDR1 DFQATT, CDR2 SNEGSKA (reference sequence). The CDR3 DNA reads TGCAGTGCTAGGCCCGGGACAGGGAGATCGGAGCAGTACTTC. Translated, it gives CSARPGTGRSEQYF.

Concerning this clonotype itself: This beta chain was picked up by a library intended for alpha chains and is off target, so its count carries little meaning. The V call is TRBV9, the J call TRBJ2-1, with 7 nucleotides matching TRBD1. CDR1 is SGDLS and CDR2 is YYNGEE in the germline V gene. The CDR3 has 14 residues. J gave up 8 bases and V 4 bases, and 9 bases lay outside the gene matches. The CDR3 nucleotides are TGTGCCAGCAGCATTCGACAGGGTAAAGATGAGCAGTTCTTC. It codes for CASSIRQGKDEQFF.

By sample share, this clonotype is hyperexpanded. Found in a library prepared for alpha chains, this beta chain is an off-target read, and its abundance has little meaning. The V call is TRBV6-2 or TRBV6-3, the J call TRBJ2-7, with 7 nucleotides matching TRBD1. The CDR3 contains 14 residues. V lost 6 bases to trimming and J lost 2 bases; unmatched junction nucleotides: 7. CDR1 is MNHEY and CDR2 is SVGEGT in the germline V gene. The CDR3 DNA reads TGTGCCAGCAGCCGGACAGGAGGCCCCTACGAGCAGTACTTC. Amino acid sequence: CASSRTGGPYEQYF.

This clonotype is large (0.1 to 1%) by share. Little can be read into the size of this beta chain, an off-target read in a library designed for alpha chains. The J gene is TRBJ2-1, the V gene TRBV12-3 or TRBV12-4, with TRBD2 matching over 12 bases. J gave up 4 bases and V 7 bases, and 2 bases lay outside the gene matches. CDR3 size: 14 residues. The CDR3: CASTGLAGYNEQFF. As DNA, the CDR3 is TGTGCCAGCACCGGACTAGCGGGGTACAATGAGCAGTTCTTC.

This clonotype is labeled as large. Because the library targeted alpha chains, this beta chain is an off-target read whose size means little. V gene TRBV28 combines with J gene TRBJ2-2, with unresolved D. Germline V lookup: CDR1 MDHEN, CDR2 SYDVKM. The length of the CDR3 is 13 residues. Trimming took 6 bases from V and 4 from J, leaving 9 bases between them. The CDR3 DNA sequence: TGTGCCAGCAGAGAAGGCCTCACCGGGGAGCTGTTTTTT. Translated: CASREGLTGELFF.

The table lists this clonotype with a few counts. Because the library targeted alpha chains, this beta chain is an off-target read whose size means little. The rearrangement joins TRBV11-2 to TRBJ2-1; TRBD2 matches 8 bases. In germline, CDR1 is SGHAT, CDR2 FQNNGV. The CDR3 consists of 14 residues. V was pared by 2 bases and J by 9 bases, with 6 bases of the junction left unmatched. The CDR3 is CASSLRTAGGEQFF. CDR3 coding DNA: TGTGCCAGCAGCTTAAGAACCGCGGGAGGTGAGCAGTTCTTC.

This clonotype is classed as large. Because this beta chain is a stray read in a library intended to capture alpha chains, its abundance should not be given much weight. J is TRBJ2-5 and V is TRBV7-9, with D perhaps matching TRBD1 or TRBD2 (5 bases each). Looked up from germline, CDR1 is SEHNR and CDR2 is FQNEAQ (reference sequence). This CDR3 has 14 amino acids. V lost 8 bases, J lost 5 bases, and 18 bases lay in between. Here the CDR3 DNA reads TGTGCCAGCTCGAGTGTCGGGGCGGTCGAGACCCAGTACTTC. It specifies CASSSVGAVETQYF.

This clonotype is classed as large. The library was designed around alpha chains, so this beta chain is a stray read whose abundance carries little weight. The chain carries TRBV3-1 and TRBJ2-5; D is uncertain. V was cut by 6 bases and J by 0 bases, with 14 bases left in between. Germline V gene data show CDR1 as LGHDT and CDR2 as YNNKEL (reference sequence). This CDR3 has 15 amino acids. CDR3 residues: CASRRDGRYQETQYF. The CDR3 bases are TGTGCCAGCAGGAGAGACGGCAGGTACCAAGAGACCCAGTACTTC.